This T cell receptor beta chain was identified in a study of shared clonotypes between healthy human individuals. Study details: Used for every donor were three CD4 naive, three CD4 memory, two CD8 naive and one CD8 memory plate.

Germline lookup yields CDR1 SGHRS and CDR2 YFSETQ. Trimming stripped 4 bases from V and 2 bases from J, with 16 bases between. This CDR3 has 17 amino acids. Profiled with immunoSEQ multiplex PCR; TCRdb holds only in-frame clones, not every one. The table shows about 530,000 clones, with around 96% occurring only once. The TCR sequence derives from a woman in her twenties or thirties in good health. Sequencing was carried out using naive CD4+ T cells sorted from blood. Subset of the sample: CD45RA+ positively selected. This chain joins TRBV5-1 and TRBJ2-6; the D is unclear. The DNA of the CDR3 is TGCGCCAGCAGCCCGCGTCCCGGTTATACTGGGGCCAACGTCCTGACTTTC. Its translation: CASSPRPGYTGANVLTF.